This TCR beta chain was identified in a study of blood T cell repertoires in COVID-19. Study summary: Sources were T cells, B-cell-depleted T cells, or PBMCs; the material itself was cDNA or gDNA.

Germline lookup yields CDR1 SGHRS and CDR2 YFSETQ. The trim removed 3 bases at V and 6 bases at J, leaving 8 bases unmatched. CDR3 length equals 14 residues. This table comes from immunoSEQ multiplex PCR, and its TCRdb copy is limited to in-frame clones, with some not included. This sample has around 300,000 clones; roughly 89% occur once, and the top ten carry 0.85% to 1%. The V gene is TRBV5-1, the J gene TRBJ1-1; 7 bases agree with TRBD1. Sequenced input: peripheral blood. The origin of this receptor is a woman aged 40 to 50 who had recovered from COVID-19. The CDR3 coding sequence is TGCGCCAGCAGCTCGGGACAGAATGAAGCTGAAGCTTTCTTT. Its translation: CASSSGQNEAEAFF.